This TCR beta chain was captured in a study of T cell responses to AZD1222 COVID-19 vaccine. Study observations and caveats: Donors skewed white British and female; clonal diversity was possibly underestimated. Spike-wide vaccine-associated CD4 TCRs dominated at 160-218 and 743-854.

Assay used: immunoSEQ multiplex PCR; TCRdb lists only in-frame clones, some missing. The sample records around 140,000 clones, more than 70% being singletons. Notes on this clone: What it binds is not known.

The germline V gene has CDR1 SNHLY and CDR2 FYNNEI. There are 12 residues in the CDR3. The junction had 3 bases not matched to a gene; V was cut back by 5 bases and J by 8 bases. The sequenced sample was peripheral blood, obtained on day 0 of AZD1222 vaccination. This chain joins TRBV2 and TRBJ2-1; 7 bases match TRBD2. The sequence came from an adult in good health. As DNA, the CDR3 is TGTGCCAGCAGTCGGACTAGACATGAGCAGTTCTTC. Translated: CASSRTRHEQFF. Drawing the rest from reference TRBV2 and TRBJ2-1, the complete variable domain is EPEVTQTPSHQVTQMGQEVILRCVPISNHLYFYWYRQILGQKVEFLVSFYNNEISEKSEIFDDQFSVERPDGSNFTLKIRSTKLEDSAMYFCASSRTRHEQFFGPGTRLTVL.